Presented here are 15 T cell receptor beta chains from one specimen sequenced in a study of cytotoxic CD8 clonotypes in ibrutinib-treated CLL. This table comes from immunoSEQ multiplex PCR, and its TCRdb copy is limited to in-frame clones, with some not included. The data contain some 290,000 clones, about 77% of them singletons. This sample comprised PBMCs, obtained before ibrutinib treatment. These receptors came from a human donor with chronic lymphocytic leukemia.

The rearrangement links TRBV7-9 to TRBJ2-7; 12 nucleotides align to TRBD2. CDR3 size: 16 residues. Germline loops: CDR1 SEHNR, CDR2 FQNEAQ (reference sequence). Trimming took 5 bases from V and 3 from J; bases not matched to a gene: 8. The CDR3 bases are TGTGCCAGCAGCCCCCGGACTAGCGGGAATAACTACGAGCAGTACTTC. Protein: CASSPRTSGNNYEQYF.

The rearrangement joins TRBV27 to TRBJ2-7; 11 bases line up with TRBD1. CDR3 length equals 13 residues. The ends lost 6 bases at V and 7 bases at J; junction bases unmatched: 5. Germline CDR1 and CDR2: MNHEY and SMNVEV (reference sequence). The CDR3 here is CASRGTGGVEQYF. As DNA, the CDR3 is TGTGCCAGCAGAGGGACAGGGGGGGTTGAGCAGTACTTC.

The V gene is TRBV25-1, the J gene TRBJ2-3; 11 nucleotides align to TRBD1. The CDR3 is 17 residues long. J was trimmed by 2 bases and V by 3 bases; bases with no gene match: 7. Germline values: CDR1 MGHDK, CDR2 SYGVNS. In DNA form, the CDR3 reads TGTGCCAGCAGTGACAGGGGACAGGGGGTCTTCACAGATACGCAGTATTTT. Protein: CASSDRGQGVFTDTQYF.

The rearrangement joins TRBV28 to TRBJ1-5, with 9 positions matching TRBD1. From germline, CDR1 is MDHEN and CDR2 SYDVKM. This CDR3 is built from 15 residues. V shed 6 bases, J shed 6 bases, and the junction held 9 bases outside the gene matches. This CDR3 is CASSPDRGAGQPQHF. The CDR3 DNA follows: TGTGCCAGCAGCCCCGACAGGGGGGCGGGTCAGCCCCAGCATTTT.

The gene calls are TRBV25-1 and TRBJ2-2; D is perhaps TRBD2 (5 bases). The CDR3 contains 12 residues. V was trimmed by 6 bases and J by 5 bases, leaving 7 bases between them. Germline values: CDR1 MGHDK, CDR2 SYGVNS. Here the CDR3 reads CASSGDTGELFF. The CDR3 DNA reads as TGTGCCAGCAGCGGGGATACCGGGGAGCTGTTTTTT.

The rearrangement uses TRBV18 and TRBJ2-7, with 9 bases aligning to TRBD1. This CDR3 region has 15 residues. CDR1 and CDR2 (germline): KGHSH, LQKENI. After removal of 6 bases from V and 7 bases from J, the junction contained 13 bases not matched to a gene. The CDR3 sequence is CASSTRYRGPGEQYF. The CDR3, as DNA: TGTGCCAGCTCGACCCGCTACAGGGGGCCGGGTGAGCAGTACTTC.

V and J are TRBV7-2 and TRBJ1-1; 9 nucleotides align to TRBD1. The CDR3 spans 15 residues. Germline V lookup: CDR1 SGHTA, CDR2 FQGNSA. After removal of 5 bases from V and 4 bases from J, the junction contained 8 bases not matched to a gene. The CDR3 sequence: CASSPTGGVSTEAFF. The DNA of the CDR3 is TGTGCCAGCAGCCCTACAGGGGGCGTGAGCACTGAAGCTTTCTTT.

The chain carries TRBV30 and TRBJ2-7; D may be TRBD1 or TRBD2 (5 bases each). The CDR3 spans 15 residues. CDR1 and CDR2 from the germline V gene are GTSNPN and SVGIG (reference sequence). Trimming stripped 2 bases from V and 0 bases from J, with 14 bases between. The CDR3 DNA follows: TGTGCCTGGAGTTCCGGGACCAGGAGCTCCTACGAGCAGTACTTC. Residues: CAWSSGTRSSYEQYF.

V usage is TRBV20-1 and J usage is TRBJ2-5; D unresolved. This CDR3 is 11 amino acids long. CDR1 is DFQATT, CDR2 SNEGSKA, per germline (reference sequence). V shed 4 bases and J shed 5 bases, with 8 bases lying between them. The CDR3 nucleotides are TGCAGTGCTATTCTCGGGGAGACCCAGTACTTC. Translating gives CSAILGETQYF.

The chain employs TRBV7-2 and TRBJ2-7, with 8 bases that match TRBD2. The CDR3 runs 15 residues. Trimming took 3 bases from V and 4 from J; bases not matched to a gene: 8. Germline CDR1 is SGHTA and CDR2 is FQGNSA. CDR3 DNA sequence: TGTGCCAGCAGCTTTCGCCGGGGACTAGGGTACGAGCAGTACTTC. Protein product: CASSFRRGLGYEQYF. The full variable domain, rest sourced from reference TRBV7-2 and TRBJ2-7, is GAGVSQSPSNKVTEKGKDVELRCDPISGHTALYWYRQSLGQGLEFLIYFQGNSAPDKSGLPSDRFSAERTGGSVSTLTIQRTQQEDSAVYLCASSFRRGLGYEQYFGPGTRLTVT.

This clone was counted once. The chain couples TRBV11-2 to TRBJ2-4; the D is unclear. The CDR3 covers 12 residues. CDR1 is SGHAT, CDR2 FQNNGV, per germline. V shed 5 bases and J shed 9 bases, with 11 bases lying between them. CDR3 sequence (DNA): TGTGCCAGCAGCCGATCGCTAGGCATTCAGTACTTC. Its protein product is CASSRSLGIQYF.

The chain links TRBV27 to TRBJ2-7, with 8 bases lining up with TRBD2. The germline CDR1 and CDR2 sequences are MNHEY and SMNVEV (reference sequence). This CDR3 contains 13 residues. V dropped 9 bases and J dropped 0; count of bases not matched to a gene: 4. The CDR3 nucleotides are TGTGCCAGTCGGGAGGGCCTCTCCTACGAGCAGTACTTC. It translates to CASREGLSYEQYF.

V and J are TRBV28 and TRBJ2-5, with 11 positions matching TRBD2. This CDR3 has 18 residues. V was clipped by 5 bases and J by 2 bases; unmatched bases: 13. Germline CDR1 is MDHEN and CDR2 is SYDVKM. This CDR3 reads CASSALLAGATQQETQYF. The CDR3 nucleotides read TGTGCCAGCAGTGCCCTACTAGCGGGAGCTACCCAGCAAGAGACCCAGTACTTC.

This clone was detected many times. The chain links TRBV18 to TRBJ2-3; D possibly corresponds to TRBD1 (6 bases). This CDR3 region has 18 residues. V lost 4 bases to trimming and J lost 3 bases, with 23 bases between them. Germline CDR1 reads KGHSH; CDR2 reads LQKENI. This CDR3 reads CASSLQSLDRTLTDTQYF. CDR3 nucleotide sequence: TGTGCCAGCTCACTCCAGAGTCTCGACAGGACCCTAACAGATACGCAGTATTTT.

A few counts support this clone. The chain recombines TRBV6-5 with TRBJ1-1; D call uncertain. V shed 6 bases and J shed 7 bases, with 21 bases lying between them. The CDR3 loop spans 15 amino acids. Germline lookup yields CDR1 MNHEY and CDR2 SVGAGI. CDR3 nucleotide sequence: TGTGCCAGCAGCTCCACACGTTCTATACACGGTGAAGCTTTCTTT. Amino acids: CASSSTRSIHGEAFF.